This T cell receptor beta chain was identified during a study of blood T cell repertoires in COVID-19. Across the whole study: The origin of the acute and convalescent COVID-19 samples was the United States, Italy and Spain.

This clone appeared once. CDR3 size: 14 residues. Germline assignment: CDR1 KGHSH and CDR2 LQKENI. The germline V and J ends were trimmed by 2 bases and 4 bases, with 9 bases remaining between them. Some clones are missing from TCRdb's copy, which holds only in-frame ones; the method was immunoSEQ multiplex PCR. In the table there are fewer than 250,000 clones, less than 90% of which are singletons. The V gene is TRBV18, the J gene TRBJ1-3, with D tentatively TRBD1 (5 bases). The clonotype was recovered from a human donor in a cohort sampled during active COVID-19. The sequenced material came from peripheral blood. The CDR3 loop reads CASSPGTAGNTIYF. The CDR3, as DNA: TGTGCCAGCTCACCAGGGACTGCCGGAAACACCATATATTTT.